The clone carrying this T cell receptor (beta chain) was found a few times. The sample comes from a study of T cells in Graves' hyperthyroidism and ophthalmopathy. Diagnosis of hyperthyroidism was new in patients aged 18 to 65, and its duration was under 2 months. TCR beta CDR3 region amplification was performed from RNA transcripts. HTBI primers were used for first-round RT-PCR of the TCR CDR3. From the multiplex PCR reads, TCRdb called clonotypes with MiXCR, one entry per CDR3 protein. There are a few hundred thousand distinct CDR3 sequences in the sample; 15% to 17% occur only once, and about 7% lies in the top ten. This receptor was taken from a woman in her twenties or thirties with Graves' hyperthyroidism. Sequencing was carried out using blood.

DNA for the CDR3: TGTGCCAGCAGCCAACTACCGACAGGGTCCGAGCAGTACTTC. Protein: CASSQLPTGSEQYF. This chain links TRBV14 with TRBJ2-7, with TRBD1 matching 7 bases. The CDR3 is 14 residues long. Germline CDR1 is SGHDN and CDR2 is FVKESK. Trimming removed 2 bases from V and 6 bases from J; junction bases left unmatched: 7.